The sequence of this T cell receptor (beta chain) was determined in a study of PD-1 blockade in classical Hodgkin lymphoma. Overall study context: Patients got intravenous nivolumab 3 mg/kg every 2 weeks.

The protocol was immunoSEQ multiplex PCR, while the TCRdb copy is restricted to in-frame clones and leaves out a portion. The table lists over 3,500 clones, around 80% of them singletons. Overall study results and limits: CD4+ but not CD8+ TCR diversity rose significantly by C4D1.

All patients experienced relapse after autologous stem cell transplantation, and brentuximab vedotin exposure was variable. After thawing, PBMCs were subjected to magnetic negative selection to isolate CD8+ T cells. V trimming: 2 bases; J trimming: 3 bases; junction bases outside the gene matches: 6. From germline, CDR1 is MNHNS and CDR2 SASEGT. CDR3 length equals 15 residues. With regard to this clone: What it recognizes is unknown.

Source: CD8+ T cells from blood, taken at baseline. The chain combines TRBV6-1 with TRBJ2-7, with TRBD1 matching over 8 bases. This clonotype was sampled from a human donor with classical Hodgkin lymphoma. CDR3 amino acids: CASSERQGLNYEQYF. Written as DNA, the CDR3 is TGTGCCAGCAGTGAAAGACAGGGGCTAAACTACGAGCAGTACTTC.